This TCR beta chain derives from a study of blood T cell repertoires in COVID-19. Whole-study context: The United States, Italy and Spain supplied acute and convalescent COVID-19 samples.

Losses at the gene ends were 6 bases for V and 4 bases for J; bases not matched to a gene: 13. Germline CDR1 SNHLY, CDR2 FYNNEI. This CDR3 has 17 residues. Profiled with immunoSEQ multiplex PCR; TCRdb holds only in-frame clones, not every one. The sample has roughly 140,000 clones; about four fifths are singletons. A few counts support this clone. Sequencing input: peripheral blood. The TCR sequence derives from a human donor in a cohort sampled during active COVID-19. The genes are TRBV2 and TRBJ2-1, with 9 nucleotides matching TRBD1. The CDR3 DNA is TGTGCCAGCAGCGGAATGCCCGGGACAGGGAGGTACAATGAGCAGTTCTTC. Translated: CASSGMPGTGRYNEQFF. Full variable domain (missing parts from reference TRBV2 and TRBJ2-1): EPEVTQTPSHQVTQMGQEVILRCVPISNHLYFYWYRQILGQKVEFLVSFYNNEISEKSEIFDDQFSVERPDGSNFTLKIRSTKLEDSAMYFCASSGMPGTGRYNEQFFGPGTRLTVL.